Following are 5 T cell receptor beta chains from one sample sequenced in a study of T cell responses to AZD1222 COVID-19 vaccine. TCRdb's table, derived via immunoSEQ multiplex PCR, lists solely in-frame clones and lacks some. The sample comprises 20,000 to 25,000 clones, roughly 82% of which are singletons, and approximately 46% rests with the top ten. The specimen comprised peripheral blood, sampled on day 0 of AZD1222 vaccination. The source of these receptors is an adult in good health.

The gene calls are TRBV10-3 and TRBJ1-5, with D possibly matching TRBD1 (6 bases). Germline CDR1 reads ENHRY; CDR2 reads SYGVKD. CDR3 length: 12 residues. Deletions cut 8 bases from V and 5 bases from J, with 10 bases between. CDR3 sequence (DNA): TGTGCCATCGGGGGCGGCGATCAGCCCCAGCATTTT. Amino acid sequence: CAIGGGDQPQHF.

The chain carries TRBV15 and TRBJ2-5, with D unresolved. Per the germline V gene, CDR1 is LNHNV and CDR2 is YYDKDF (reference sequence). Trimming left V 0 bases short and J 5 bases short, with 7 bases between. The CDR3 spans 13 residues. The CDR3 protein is CATSRDIGETQYF. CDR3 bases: TGTGCCACCAGCAGAGATATCGGGGAGACCCAGTACTTC.

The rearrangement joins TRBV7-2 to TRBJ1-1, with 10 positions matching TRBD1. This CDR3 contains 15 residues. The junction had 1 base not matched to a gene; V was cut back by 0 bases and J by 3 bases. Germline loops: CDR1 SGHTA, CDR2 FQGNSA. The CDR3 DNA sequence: TGTGCCAGCAGCTTAGCCGGGACAGGGGACACTGAAGCTTTCTTT. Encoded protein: CASSLAGTGDTEAFF.

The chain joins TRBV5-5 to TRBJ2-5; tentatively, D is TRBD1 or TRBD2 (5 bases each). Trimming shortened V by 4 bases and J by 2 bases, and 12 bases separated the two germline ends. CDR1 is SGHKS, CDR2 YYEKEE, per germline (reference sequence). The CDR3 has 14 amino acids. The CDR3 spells CASSPMGPQETQYF. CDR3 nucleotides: TGTGCCAGCAGCCCGATGGGACCGCAAGAGACCCAGTACTTC.

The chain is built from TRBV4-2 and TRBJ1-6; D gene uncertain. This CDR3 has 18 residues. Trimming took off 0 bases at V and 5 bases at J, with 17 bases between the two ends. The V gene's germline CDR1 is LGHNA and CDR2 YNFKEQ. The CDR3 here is CASSQDRGWYGDNSPLHF. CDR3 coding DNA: TGTGCCAGCAGCCAAGACCGCGGTTGGTACGGCGATAATTCACCCCTCCACTTT.